A selection of T cell receptor beta chains follows, all from one sample in a study of long-term antiretroviral therapy in people with HIV. The repertoire was sequenced with immunoSEQ multiplex PCR; TCRdb's copy has only in-frame clones and lacks some. The profile shows approximately 20,000 clones, approximately 86% of them singletons. This specimen consisted of unsorted PBMCs, obtained 1.6 years after starting antiretroviral therapy. These receptors were collected from a man between 40 and 49 years old with HIV. Both conserved end residues are part of each CDR3. The order of the fields is D gene, V gene, clone size, CDR3 length, J gene, CDR3 DNA, CDR3 protein. A D gene is named only where the DNA matches it firmly. Clone sizes are given selectively: once, few, many, or a class where the clone is expanded.

>.|TRBV15|.|15|TRBJ2-3
TGTGCCACCAGCAGAGATACGTCAAGGGCAGATACGCAGTATTTT
CATSRDTSRADTQYF
>.|TRBV4-1|once|16|TRBJ2-7
TGCGCCAGCAGCCAATCCTATGACAGTCGGCCTTACGAGCAGTACTTC
CASSQSYDSRPYEQYF
>TRBD1|TRBV6-5|.|15|TRBJ1-4
TGTGCCAGCAGTTATACCGGACAGGGGGGAGAAAAACTGTTTTTT
CASSYTGQGGEKLFF
>.|TRBV10-1|.|13|TRBJ2-1
TGCGCCAGCAGTGTACCGGGGAGCAATGAGCAGTTCTTC
CASSVPGSNEQFF
>TRBD2|TRBV7-8|.|17|TRBJ2-5
TGTGCCAGCAGCTTAGGGACTAGCGGGAGGGAATGGGAGACCCAGTACTTC
CASSLGTSGREWETQYF
>TRBD1|TRBV7-9|.|15|TRBJ1-1
TGTGCCAGCAGCTTAGGGACAGGGGGGAACACTGAAGCTTTCTTT
CASSLGTGGNTEAFF
>TRBD1|TRBV6-5|.|13|TRBJ1-1
TGTGCCAGCAGCTCATTGGACAGGGCTGAAGCTTTCTTT
CASSSLDRAEAFF
>TRBD2|TRBV5-6|.|16|TRBJ2-2
TGTGCCAGCGCCATTCTGGGGGGGTCGAACACCGGGGAGCTGTTTTTT
CASAILGGSNTGELFF
>.|TRBV5-1|few|12|TRBJ1-2
TGCGCCAGCAGTACGGGCCTCTATGGCTACACCTTC
CASSTGLYGYTF
>.|TRBV4-1|.|22|TRBJ2-2
TGCGCCAGCAGCCGGCATATATCAATCTTCCTCGGAGGGACCGCGAACACCGGGGAGCTGTTTTTT
CASSRHISIFLGGTANTGELFF
>TRBD1|TRBV19|.|19|TRBJ1-1
TGTGCCAGTAGTATAGGGAGAGGACAGGGGGGCGCACGGAAAACTGAAGCTTTCTTT
CASSIGRGQGGARKTEAFF
>.|TRBV7-8|once|16|TRBJ2-5
TGTGCCAGCAGCTTATGGGGTGGGGCTAGCGAAGAGACCCAGTACTTC
CASSLWGGASEETQYF
>.|TRBV6-1|.|15|TRBJ2-7
TGTGCCAGCAGTGAAGGTCCAGGGCCTTCCTACGAGCAGTACTTC
CASSEGPGPSYEQYF
>.|TRBV7-8|.|18|TRBJ2-7
TGTGCCAGCAGCTTTTTTTGGGCGACGACAGACACCTCCTACGAGCAGTACTTC
CASSFFWATTDTSYEQYF
>.|TRBV25-1|.|12|TRBJ2-7
TGTGCCAGCCTTGACGGGTCCTACGAGCAGTACTTC
CASLDGSYEQYF
>.|TRBV7-8|.|16|TRBJ2-1
TGTGCCAGCAGCTCGACCCGGGGGGCCGGTCTTGCTGAGCAGTTCTTC
CASSSTRGAGLAEQFF
>.|TRBV19|.|16|TRBJ2-1
TGTGCCAGTAGTATGCCGGCTTGGGGGCGGTACAATGAGCAGTTCTTC
CASSMPAWGRYNEQFF
>.|TRBV7-9|.|14|TRBJ1-1
TGTGCCAGCAGTCAAGTAACGCAGGGTCGGGAAGCTTTCTTT
CASSQVTQGREAFF
>TRBD2|TRBV11-2|once|15|TRBJ2-1
TGTGCCAGCAGCTTAGGAGCGGGAGGGCGGAATGAGCAGTTCTTC
CASSLGAGGRNEQFF
>.|TRBV15|few|13|TRBJ2-2
TGTGCCACCATCCAAGACAGCACCGGGGAGCTGTTTTTT
CATIQDSTGELFF
>.|TRBV11-2|.|16|TRBJ1-1
TGTGCCAGCAGCTTACAATGGGGGGCGGTAAGGACTGAAGCTTTCTTT
CASSLQWGAVRTEAFF
>.|TRBV9|.|14|TRBJ2-7
TGTGCCAGCAGCCCGAGGTCGGGTTCCTACGAGCAGTACTTC
CASSPRSGSYEQYF
>.|TRBV6-1|few|16|TRBJ2-6
TGTGCCAGCAGTGATCTACAGGGCTCAGGGGCCAACGTCCTGACTTTC
CASSDLQGSGANVLTF
>.|TRBV29-1|.|14|TRBJ1-2
TGCAGCGTTGAAGAGGAGGGGGGGGACTATGGCTACACCTTC
CSVEEEGGDYGYTF
>.|TRBV19|.|16|TRBJ2-2
TGTGCCAGTAGTAGCTCGAGGCAGGGGGGGACCGGGGAGCTGTTTTTT
CASSSSRQGGTGELFF
>.|TRBV19|.|15|TRBJ2-6
TGTGCCAGTAGTACTACAGGGACTGGGGCCAACGTCCTGACTTTC
CASSTTGTGANVLTF
>.|TRBV7-3|.|14|TRBJ2-7
TGTGCCAGCAGCTTAGGGGGGATTGAGACCGAGCAGTACTTC
CASSLGGIETEQYF
>.|TRBV7-9|.|14|TRBJ1-4
TGTGCCAGCAGCTTCGGGGAGTCACAGGGTAAACTGTTTTTT
CASSFGESQGKLFF
>TRBD2|TRBV19|.|14|TRBJ2-1
TGTGCCAGTAGTATAGCGGGGGGGCTCCGAGAGCAGTTCTTC
CASSIAGGLREQFF
>.|TRBV2|.|15|TRBJ1-3
TGTGCCAGCAGTGAAGGCCCAAGCTCTGGAAACACCATATATTTT
CASSEGPSSGNTIYF
>.|TRBV4-2|few|11|TRBJ2-7
TGTGCCAGGGAGAGCGTCTACGAGCAGTACTTC
CARESVYEQYF
>.|TRBV21-1|.|17|TRBJ2-7
TGTGCCAGCAGCAAAGCGCCCACTAGCGTTGACCCCTACGAGCAGTACTTC
CASSKAPTSVDPYEQYF
>.|TRBV5-4|few|15|TRBJ1-2
TGTGCCAGCAGCCCGGACCCGGCAGTAGCCTATGGCTACACCTTC
CASSPDPAVAYGYTF